The following is a T cell receptor (beta chain) sequence with its context. The table came from immunoSEQ multiplex PCR; TCRdb's copy has only in-frame clones and leaves some out. Among 120,000 or so clones listed, roughly 80% were seen once. These data are taken from a study of identifying expanded T cells in peripheral blood. The CDR3 has 17 amino acids. Germline V CDR1 and CDR2: SGHDT, YYEEEE. Sequenced material: blood. The rearrangement uses TRBV5-6 and TRBJ2-5; 9 bases are a match to TRBD1. Near its end, the DNA agrees better with TRBJ2-7, so the J call may be wrong. The sequence was obtained from a person aged 18 to 75 in good health. DNA of the CDR3: TGTGCCAGCAGCTTGGCCCCCGATGGACAGGGGACCTACGAGCAGTACTTC. Amino acids: CASSLAPDGQGTYEQYF.